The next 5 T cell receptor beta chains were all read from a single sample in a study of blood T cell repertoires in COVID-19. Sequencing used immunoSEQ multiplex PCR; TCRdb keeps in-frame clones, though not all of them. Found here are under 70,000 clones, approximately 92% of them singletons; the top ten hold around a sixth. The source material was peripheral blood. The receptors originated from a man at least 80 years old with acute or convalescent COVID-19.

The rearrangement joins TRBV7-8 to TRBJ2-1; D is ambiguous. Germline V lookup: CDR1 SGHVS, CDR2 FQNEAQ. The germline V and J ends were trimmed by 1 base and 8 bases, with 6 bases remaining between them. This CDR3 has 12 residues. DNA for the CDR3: TGTGCCAGCAGCTTAGAGCTGGATGAGCAGTTCTTC. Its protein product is CASSLELDEQFF. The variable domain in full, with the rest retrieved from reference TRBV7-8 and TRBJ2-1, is GAGVSQSPRYKVAKRGQDVALRCDPISGHVSLFWYQQALGQGPEFLTYFQNEAQLDKSGLPSDRFFAERPEGSVSTLKIQRTQQEDSAVYLCASSLELDEQFFGPGTRLTVL.

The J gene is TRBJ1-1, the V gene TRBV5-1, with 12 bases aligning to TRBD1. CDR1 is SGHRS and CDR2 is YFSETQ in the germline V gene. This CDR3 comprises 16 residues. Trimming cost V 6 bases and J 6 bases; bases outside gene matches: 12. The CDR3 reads CASTTGTGGAWAEAFF. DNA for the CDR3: TGCGCCAGCACCACCGGGACAGGGGGCGCGTGGGCTGAAGCTTTCTTT.

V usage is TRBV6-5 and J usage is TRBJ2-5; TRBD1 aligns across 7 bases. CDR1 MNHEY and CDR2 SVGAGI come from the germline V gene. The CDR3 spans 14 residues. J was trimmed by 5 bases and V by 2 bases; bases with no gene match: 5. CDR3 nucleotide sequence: TGTGCCAGCAGTTACGCGACAGGGCTGGAGACCCAGTACTTC. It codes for CASSYATGLETQYF.

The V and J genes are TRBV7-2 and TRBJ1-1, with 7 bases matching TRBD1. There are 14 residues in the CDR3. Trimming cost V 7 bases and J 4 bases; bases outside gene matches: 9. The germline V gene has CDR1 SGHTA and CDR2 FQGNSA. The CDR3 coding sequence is TGTGCCAGCATCTCGGGACAGCTCCCCACTGAAGCTTTCTTT. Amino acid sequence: CASISGQLPTEAFF.

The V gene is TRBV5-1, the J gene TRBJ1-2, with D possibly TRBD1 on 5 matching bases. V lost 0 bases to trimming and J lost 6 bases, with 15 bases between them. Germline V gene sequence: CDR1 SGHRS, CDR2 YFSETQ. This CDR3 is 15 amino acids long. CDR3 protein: CASSLGGQASNGYTF. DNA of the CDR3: TGCGCCAGCAGCTTGGGGGGCCAGGCAAGCAATGGCTACACCTTC.